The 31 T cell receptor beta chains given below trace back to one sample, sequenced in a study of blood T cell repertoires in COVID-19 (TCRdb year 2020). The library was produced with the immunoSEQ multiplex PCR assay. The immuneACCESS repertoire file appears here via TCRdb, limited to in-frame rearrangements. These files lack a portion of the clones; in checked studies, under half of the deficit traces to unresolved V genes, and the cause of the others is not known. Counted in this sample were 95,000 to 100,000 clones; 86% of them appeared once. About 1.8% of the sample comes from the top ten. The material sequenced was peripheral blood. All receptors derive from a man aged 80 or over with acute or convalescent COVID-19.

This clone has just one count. In nucleotides, the CDR3 is TGTGCCAGTAGCCAACAGGGGTCAAGGGAGGATCGAGAGACCCAGTACTTC. It yields the protein CASSQQGSREDRETQYF. The chain recombines TRBV19 with TRBJ2-5, with TRBD1 as a possible D gene (7 bases). Germline CDR1 reads LNHDA; CDR2 reads SQIVND (reference sequence). The CDR3 has 17 amino acids. Trimming took off 6 bases at V and 4 bases at J, with 24 bases between the two ends.

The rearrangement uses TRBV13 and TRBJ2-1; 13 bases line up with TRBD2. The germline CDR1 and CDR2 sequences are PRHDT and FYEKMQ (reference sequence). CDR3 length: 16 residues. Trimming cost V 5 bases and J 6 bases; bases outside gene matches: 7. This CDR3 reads CASSQRLAGGLNEQFF. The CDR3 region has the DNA TGTGCCAGCAGCCAGAGACTAGCGGGAGGCCTCAATGAGCAGTTCTTC.

Written as DNA, the CDR3 is TGTGCCAGCAGCCCACGCACAGGGGGCGGAATCCCAGATATTGAAGCTTTCTTT. This gives the protein CASSPRTGGGIPDIEAFF. The gene calls are TRBV7-9 and TRBJ1-1, with 9 bases that match TRBD1. Germline V gene data show CDR1 as SEHNR and CDR2 as FQNEAQ (reference sequence). This CDR3 comprises 18 residues. Germline trimming cut 5 bases from V and 7 bases from J; bases unmatched to any gene: 20.

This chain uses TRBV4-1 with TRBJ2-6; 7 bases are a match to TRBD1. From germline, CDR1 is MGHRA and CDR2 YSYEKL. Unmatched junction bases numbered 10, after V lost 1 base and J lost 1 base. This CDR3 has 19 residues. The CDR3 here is CASSQVLTGAKSGANVLTF. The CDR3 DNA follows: TGCGCCAGCAGCCAAGTTTTAACAGGGGCTAAATCTGGGGCCAACGTCCTGACTTTC.

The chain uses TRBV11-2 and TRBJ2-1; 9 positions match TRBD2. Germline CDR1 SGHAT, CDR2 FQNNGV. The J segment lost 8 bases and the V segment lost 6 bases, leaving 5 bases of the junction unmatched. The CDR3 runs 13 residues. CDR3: CASRASGMDEQFF. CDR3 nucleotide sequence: TGTGCCAGCAGGGCTAGCGGGATGGATGAGCAGTTCTTC.

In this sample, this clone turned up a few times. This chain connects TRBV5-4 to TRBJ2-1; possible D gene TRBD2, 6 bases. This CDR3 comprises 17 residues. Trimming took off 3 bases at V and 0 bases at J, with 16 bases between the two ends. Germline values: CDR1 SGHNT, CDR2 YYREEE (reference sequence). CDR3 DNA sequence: TGTGCCAGCAGCTCGGGGGTTGGGGGATCCTCCTACAATGAGCAGTTCTTC. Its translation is CASSSGVGGSSYNEQFF.

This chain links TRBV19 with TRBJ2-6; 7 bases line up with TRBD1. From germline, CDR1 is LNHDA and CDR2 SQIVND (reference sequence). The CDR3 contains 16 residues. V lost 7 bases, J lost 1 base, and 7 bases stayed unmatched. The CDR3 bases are TGTGCCAGTACTCAAAACAGGGGATCTGGGGCCAACGTCCTGACTTTC. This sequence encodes CASTQNRGSGANVLTF.

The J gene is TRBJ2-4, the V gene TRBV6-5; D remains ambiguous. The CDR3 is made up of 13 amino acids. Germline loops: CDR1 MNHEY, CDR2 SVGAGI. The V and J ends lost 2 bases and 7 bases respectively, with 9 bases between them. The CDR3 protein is CASSYMGSNIQYF. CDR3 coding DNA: TGTGCCAGCAGTTACATGGGCTCGAACATTCAGTACTTC.

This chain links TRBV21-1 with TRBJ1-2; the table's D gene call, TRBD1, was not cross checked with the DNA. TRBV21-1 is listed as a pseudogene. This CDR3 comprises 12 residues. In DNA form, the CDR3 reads TGTGCCAGTCCGGGACAGGGGTCGCGCTACACCTTC. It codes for CASPGQGSRYTF.

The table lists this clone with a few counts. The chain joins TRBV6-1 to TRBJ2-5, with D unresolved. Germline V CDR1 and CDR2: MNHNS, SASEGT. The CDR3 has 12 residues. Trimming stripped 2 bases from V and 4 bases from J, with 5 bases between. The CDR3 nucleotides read TGTGCCAGCAGTGAATTCAGAGAGACCCAGTACTTC. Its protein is CASSEFRETQYF.

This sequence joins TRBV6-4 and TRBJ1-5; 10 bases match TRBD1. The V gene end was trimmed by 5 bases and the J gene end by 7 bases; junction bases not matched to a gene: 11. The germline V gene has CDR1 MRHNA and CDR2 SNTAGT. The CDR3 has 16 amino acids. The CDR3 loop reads CASSPHDGTGDQPQHF. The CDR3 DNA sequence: TGTGCCAGCAGTCCCCACGACGGGACAGGGGACCAGCCCCAGCATTTT.

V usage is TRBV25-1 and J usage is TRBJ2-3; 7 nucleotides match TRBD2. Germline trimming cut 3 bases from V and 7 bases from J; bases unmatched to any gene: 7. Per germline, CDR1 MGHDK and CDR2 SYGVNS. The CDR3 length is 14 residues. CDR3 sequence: CASSDRGSLNTQYF. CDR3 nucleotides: TGTGCCAGCAGTGATCGCGGGAGTTTGAATACGCAGTATTTT.

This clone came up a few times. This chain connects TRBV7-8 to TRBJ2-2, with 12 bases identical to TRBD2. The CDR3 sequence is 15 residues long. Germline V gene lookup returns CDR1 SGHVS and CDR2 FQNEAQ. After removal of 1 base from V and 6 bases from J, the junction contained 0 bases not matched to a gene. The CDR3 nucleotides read TGTGCCAGCAGCTTAGGACTAGCGGGAGCCGGGGAGCTGTTTTTT. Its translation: CASSLGLAGAGELFF.

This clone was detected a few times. The CDR3 here is CASSLGRGNTIYF. The CDR3 nucleotides read TGTGCCAGCAGCTTAGGCAGGGGAAACACCATATATTTT. The chain employs TRBV7-2 and TRBJ1-3, with no clear D. V was clipped by 1 base and J by 4 bases, with 5 bases between them. The length of the CDR3 is 13 residues. Germline CDR1 SGHTA, CDR2 FQGNSA.

The CDR3 spells CASSRKNTGELFF. The CDR3 DNA reads as TGTGCCAGCAGCAGAAAAAACACCGGGGAGCTGTTTTTT. The chain employs TRBV6-5 and TRBJ2-2, with D hard to call. CDR1 and CDR2 from the germline V gene are MNHEY and SVGAGI. The CDR3 length is 13 residues. Trimming pared 6 bases from V and 2 bases from J, leaving 7 bases between.

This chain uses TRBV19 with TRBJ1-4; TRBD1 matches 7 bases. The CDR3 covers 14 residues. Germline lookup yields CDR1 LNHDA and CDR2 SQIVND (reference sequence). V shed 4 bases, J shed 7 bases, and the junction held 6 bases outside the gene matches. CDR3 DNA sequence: TGTGCCAGTAGTAGACAGGGCCGGGCTGAAAAACTGTTTTTT. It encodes CASSRQGRAEKLFF.

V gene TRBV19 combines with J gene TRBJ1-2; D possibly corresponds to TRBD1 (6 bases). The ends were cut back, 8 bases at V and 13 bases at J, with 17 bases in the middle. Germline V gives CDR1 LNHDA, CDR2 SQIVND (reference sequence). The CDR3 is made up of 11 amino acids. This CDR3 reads CASFSSGVCTF. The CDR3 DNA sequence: TGTGCCAGTTTTTCCTCAGGGGTCTGCACCTTC.

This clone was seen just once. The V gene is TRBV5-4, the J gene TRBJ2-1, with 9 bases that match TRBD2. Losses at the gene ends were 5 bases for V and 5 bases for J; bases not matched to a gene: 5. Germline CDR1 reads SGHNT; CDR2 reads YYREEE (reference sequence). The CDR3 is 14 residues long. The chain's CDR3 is CASRPRLADNEQFF. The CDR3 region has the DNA TGTGCCAGCAGACCCAGACTAGCGGACAATGAGCAGTTCTTC. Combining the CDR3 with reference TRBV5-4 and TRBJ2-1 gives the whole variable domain ETGVTQSPTHLIKTRGQQVTLRCSSQSGHNTVSWYQQALGQGPQFIFQYYREEENGRGNFPPRFSGLQFPNYSSELNVNALELDDSALYLCASRPRLADNEQFFGPGTRLTVL.

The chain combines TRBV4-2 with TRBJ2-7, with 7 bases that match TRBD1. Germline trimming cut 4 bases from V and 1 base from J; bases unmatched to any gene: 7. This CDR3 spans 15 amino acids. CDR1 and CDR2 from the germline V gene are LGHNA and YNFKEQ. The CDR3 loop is CASSRVGTESYEQYF. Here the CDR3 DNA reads TGTGCCAGCAGCCGAGTAGGGACAGAGTCCTACGAGCAGTACTTC.

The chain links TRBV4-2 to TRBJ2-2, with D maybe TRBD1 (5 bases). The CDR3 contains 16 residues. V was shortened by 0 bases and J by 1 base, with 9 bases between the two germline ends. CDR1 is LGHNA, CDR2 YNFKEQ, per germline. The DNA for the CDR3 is TGTGCCAGCAGCCAAGATGGGGCAGGGAACACCGGGGAGCTGTTTTTT. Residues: CASSQDGAGNTGELFF.

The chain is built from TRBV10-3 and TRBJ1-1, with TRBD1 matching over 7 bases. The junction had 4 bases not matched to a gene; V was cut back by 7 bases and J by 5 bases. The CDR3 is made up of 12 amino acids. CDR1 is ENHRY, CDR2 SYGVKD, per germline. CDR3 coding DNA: TGTGCCATCAAGCAGGGGGAGACTGAAGCTTTCTTT. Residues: CAIKQGETEAFF.

The CDR3 protein is CASSRTGVIPEAFF. In nucleotides, the CDR3 is TGTGCCAGCAGCCGGACAGGGGTAATCCCTGAAGCTTTCTTT. The chain uses TRBV7-2 and TRBJ1-1, with 9 positions matching TRBD1. CDR3 length equals 14 residues. V lost 5 bases and J lost 6; bases outside the gene matches: 7. Germline-derived CDR1 and CDR2 are SGHTA and FQGNSA.

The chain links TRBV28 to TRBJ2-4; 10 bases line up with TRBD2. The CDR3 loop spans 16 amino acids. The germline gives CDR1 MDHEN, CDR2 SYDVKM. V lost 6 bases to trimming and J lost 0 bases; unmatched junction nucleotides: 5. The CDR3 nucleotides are TGTGCCAGCAGCTCAGCGGGAGGGCTAGCCAAAAACATTCAGTACTTC. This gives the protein CASSSAGGLAKNIQYF.

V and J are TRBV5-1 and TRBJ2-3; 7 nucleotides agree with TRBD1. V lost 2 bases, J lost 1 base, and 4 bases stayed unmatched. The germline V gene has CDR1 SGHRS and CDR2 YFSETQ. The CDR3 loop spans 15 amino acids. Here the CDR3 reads CASSLQGKRTDTQYF. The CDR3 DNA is TGCGCCAGCAGCTTACAGGGGAAGCGCACAGATACGCAGTATTTT. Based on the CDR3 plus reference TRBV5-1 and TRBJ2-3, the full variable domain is KAGVTQTPRYLIKTRGQQVTLSCSPISGHRSVSWYQQTPGQGLQFLFEYFSETQRNKGNFPGRFSGRQFSNSRSEMNVSTLELGDSALYLCASSLQGKRTDTQYFGPGTRLTVL.

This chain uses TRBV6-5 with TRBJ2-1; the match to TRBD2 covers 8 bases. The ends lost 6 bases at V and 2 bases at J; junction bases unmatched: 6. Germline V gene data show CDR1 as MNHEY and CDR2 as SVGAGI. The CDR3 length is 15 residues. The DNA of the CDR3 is TGTGCCAGCAGCCAAAGCGGGAGCGCCTACAATGAGCAGTTCTTC. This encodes CASSQSGSAYNEQFF.

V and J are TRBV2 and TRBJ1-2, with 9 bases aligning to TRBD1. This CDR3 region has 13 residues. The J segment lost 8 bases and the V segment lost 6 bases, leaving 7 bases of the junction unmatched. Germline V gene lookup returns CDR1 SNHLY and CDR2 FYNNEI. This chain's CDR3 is CASRTGTGLGYTF. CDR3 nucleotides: TGTGCCAGCAGGACCGGGACAGGGCTCGGCTACACCTTC.

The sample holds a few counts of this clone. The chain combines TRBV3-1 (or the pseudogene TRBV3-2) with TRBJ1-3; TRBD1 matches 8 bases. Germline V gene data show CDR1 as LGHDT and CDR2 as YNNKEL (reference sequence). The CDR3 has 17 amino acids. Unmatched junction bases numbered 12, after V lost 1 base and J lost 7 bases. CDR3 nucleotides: TGTGCCAGCAGCCAAGCGTCGACAGGGGACAGGTTGAACACCATATATTTT. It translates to CASSQASTGDRLNTIYF.

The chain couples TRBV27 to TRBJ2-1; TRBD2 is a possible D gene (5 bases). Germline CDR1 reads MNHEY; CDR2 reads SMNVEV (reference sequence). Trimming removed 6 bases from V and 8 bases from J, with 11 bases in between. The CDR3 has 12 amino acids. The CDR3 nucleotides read TGTGCCAGCAGAGCGAGGGCCTATGAGCAGTTCTTC. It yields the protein CASRARAYEQFF.

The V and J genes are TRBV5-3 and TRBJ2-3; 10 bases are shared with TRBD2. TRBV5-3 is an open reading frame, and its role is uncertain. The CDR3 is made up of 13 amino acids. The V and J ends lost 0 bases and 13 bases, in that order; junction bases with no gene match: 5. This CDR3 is CARSLEASGREYF. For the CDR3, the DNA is TGTGCCAGAAGCTTGGAGGCTAGCGGGAGAGAGTATTTT.

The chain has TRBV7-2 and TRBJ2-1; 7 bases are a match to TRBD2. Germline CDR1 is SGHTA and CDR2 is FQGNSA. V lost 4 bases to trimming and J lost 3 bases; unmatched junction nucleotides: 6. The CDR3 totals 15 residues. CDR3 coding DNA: TGTGCCAGCAGCTATCAGCGGGACCTCTACAATGAGCAGTTCTTC. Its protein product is CASSYQRDLYNEQFF.

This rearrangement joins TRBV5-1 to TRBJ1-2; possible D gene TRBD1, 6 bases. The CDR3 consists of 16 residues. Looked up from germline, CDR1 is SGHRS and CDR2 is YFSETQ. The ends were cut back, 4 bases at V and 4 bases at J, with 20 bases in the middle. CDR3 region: CASSAGGGVQSYGYTF. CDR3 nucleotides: TGCGCCAGCAGCGCCGGAGGGGGGGTCCAGAGCTATGGCTACACCTTC.